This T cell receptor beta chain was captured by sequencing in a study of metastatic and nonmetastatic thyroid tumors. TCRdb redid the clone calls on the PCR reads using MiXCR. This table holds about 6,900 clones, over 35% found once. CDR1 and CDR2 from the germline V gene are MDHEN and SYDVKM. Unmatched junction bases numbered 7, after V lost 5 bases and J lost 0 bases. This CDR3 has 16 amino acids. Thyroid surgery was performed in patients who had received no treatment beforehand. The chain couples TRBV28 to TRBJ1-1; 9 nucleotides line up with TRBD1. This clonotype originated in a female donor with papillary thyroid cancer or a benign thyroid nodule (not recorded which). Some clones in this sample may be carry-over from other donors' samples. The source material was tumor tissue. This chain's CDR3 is CASSQLTGGMNTEAFF. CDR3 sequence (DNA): TGTGCCAGCAGTCAGCTGACAGGGGGAATGAACACTGAAGCTTTCTTT.